This passage covers 10 T cell receptor beta chains from one sample sequenced in a study of OX40 agonist ivuxolimab in advanced cancers. TCRdb keeps only in-frame clones here, not all; method: immunoSEQ multiplex PCR. The data show 75,000 to 85,000 clones, with about nine tenths seen just once and roughly 0.23% held by the top ten. Sequencing was performed on CD4+ or CD8+ T cells sorted from blood, taken in a trial of the OX40 agonist ivuxolimab. The source is an adult with an advanced solid tumor such as melanoma, head and neck, liver or kidney cancer.

The chain is built from TRBV11-1 and TRBJ2-5; 9 bases map to TRBD1. The CDR3 is 13 amino acids. Germline V gene sequence: CDR1 SGHAT, CDR2 FQDESV (reference sequence). V lost 2 bases to trimming and J lost 11 bases; unmatched junction nucleotides: 6. This chain's CDR3 is CASSLRDRDRQYF. DNA of the CDR3: TGTGCCAGCAGCTTACGGGACAGGGACCGACAGTACTTC.

This clone has a handful of counts. This chain connects TRBV14 to TRBJ1-1; D unresolved. Germline loops: CDR1 SGHDN, CDR2 FVKESK. This CDR3 is 13 amino acids long. Trimming removed 4 bases from V and 8 bases from J, with 14 bases in between. CDR3 in DNA: TGTGCCAGCAGCCGCCTGCATGCAGGCGAAGCTTTCTTT. This codes for CASSRLHAGEAFF.

The V and J genes are TRBV7-9 and TRBJ1-4; 9 nucleotides align to TRBD1. The CDR3 runs 14 residues. V gave up 1 base and J gave up 10 bases; unmatched junction bases: 4. CDR1 SEHNR and CDR2 FQNEAQ come from the germline V gene (reference sequence). This CDR3 reads CASSLGGQGGKLFF. The DNA of the CDR3 is TGTGCCAGCAGCTTAGGGGGACAGGGAGGAAAACTGTTTTTT. Together with reference TRBV7-9 and TRBJ1-4, the CDR3 gives the full variable domain: DTGVSQNPRHKITKRGQNVTFRCDPISEHNRLYWYRQTLGQGPEFLTYFQNEAQLEKSRLLSDRFSAERPKGSFSTLEIQRTEQGDSAMYLCASSLGGQGGKLFFGSGTQLSVL.

This chain links TRBV18 with TRBJ1-5; D unresolved. The CDR3 spans 14 residues. Germline CDR1 and CDR2: KGHSH and LQKENI. The germline V and J ends were trimmed by 2 bases and 2 bases, with 7 bases remaining between them. The DNA for the CDR3 is TGTGCCAGCTCACCAGGGTCCCGCAATCAGCCCCAGCATTTT. Amino acid sequence: CASSPGSRNQPQHF.

The chain employs TRBV10-3 and TRBJ1-2, with D possibly being TRBD1 (5 bases). Trimming left V 0 bases short and J 4 bases short, with 15 bases between. The CDR3 has 16 amino acids. From germline, CDR1 is ENHRY and CDR2 SYGVKD. The CDR3 is CAISESTGLGAYGYTF. The CDR3 bases are TGTGCCATCAGTGAGTCAACCGGGCTTGGGGCCTATGGCTACACCTTC.

This rearrangement joins TRBV18 to TRBJ2-5; weak D call: TRBD1 (6 bases). Trimming left V 0 bases short and J 1 base short, with 12 bases between. Germline CDR1 is KGHSH and CDR2 is LQKENI. The CDR3 consists of 16 residues. CDR3 nucleotides: TGTGCCAGCTCACCACCTCACCCGGACAGCCAAGAGACCCAGTACTTC. This gives the protein CASSPPHPDSQETQYF.

V is TRBV14 and J is TRBJ2-2; D is perhaps TRBD2 (5 bases). The CDR3 spans 14 residues. Germline CDR1 is SGHDN and CDR2 is FVKESK. V was clipped by 2 bases and J by 5 bases, with 9 bases between them. The CDR3 bases are TGTGCCAGCAGCCAACTACGGGGTACCGGGGAGCTGTTTTTT. Translation: CASSQLRGTGELFF.

The chain recombines TRBV6-1 with TRBJ2-7, with D possibly TRBD2 on 5 matching bases. Trimming took 6 bases from V and 1 from J, leaving 10 bases between them. The CDR3 sequence is 13 residues long. Germline CDR1 is MNHNS and CDR2 is SASEGT. The CDR3 is CASSATRSYEQYF. The DNA for the CDR3 is TGTGCCAGCAGCGCAACTAGGTCCTACGAGCAGTACTTC.

The chain employs TRBV18 and TRBJ2-7; the D is unclear. The CDR3 covers 15 residues. CDR1 is KGHSH, CDR2 LQKENI, per germline. V gave up 3 bases and J gave up 3 bases, with 15 bases separating them. The CDR3 DNA follows: TGTGCCAGCTCACCTCCCTTTAAGTCCGACTACGAGCAGTACTTC. This encodes CASSPPFKSDYEQYF.

This clone was observed a single time. The chain carries TRBV6-1 and TRBJ1-3; D unclear. CDR1 and CDR2 (germline): MNHNS, SASEGT. The CDR3 contains 14 residues. Trimming stripped 8 bases from V and 0 bases from J, with 11 bases between. CDR3 nucleotide sequence: TGTGCCAGCCAATACAGTTACTCTGGAAACACCATATATTTT. It specifies CASQYSYSGNTIYF.